This T cell receptor beta chain is drawn from a study of identical twins. TCRdb passed the 5' RACE reads through MiXCR, listing each CDR3 protein once. The sample lists around 250,000 distinct CDR3 sequences; about 8.3% were seen once. The ends were cut back, 3 bases at V and 4 bases at J, with 12 bases in the middle. Germline V CDR1 and CDR2: LNHDA, SQIVND (reference sequence). This CDR3 contains 14 residues. The sample holds a few counts of this clonotype. Its antigen is unidentified. Findings and caveats of the study: Partly confounded zero-insertion analyses could result from invariant MAIT and iNKT cells.

The same data also went into a second study, on yellow fever vaccine responses in identical twins. According to that study: As reported, the vaccine T cell response of twins seemed partly convergent and partly personalized.

Sample: CD8+ T cells sorted from blood. V usage is TRBV19 and J usage is TRBJ1-2; the D gene is possibly TRBD1 (6 bases). This clonotype was sampled from a young woman in good health. CDR3 amino acids: CASSIGQNLYGYTF. The CDR3 region has the DNA TGTGCCAGTAGTATCGGACAGAACCTCTATGGCTACACCTTC.